This T cell receptor (beta chain) was captured by sequencing in a study of blood T cell repertoires in COVID-19. The germline gives CDR1 SNHLY, CDR2 FYNNEI. There are 16 residues in the CDR3. With 7 bases clipped from V and 4 bases from J, the junction kept 11 bases outside the gene matches. Assay used: immunoSEQ multiplex PCR; TCRdb lists only in-frame clones, some missing. Among 50,000 to 70,000 clones, more than 55% were seen once, and the ten largest hold about half. The specimen was PBMCs or T cells enriched from blood (not recorded which). This sequence joins TRBV2 and TRBJ2-2; TRBD2 agrees at 8 bases. This sequence was found in a woman aged 55 to 70 who had been exposed to COVID-19. CDR3 sequence (DNA): TGTGCCAGCACTGATACGGGGGGGCCGGTCACCGGGGAGCTGTTTTTT. It codes for CASTDTGGPVTGELFF.